This T cell receptor beta chain was captured in a study of T cells in Graves' hyperthyroidism and ophthalmopathy. The overall study: At initial diagnosis, before any treatment had begun, peripheral blood was obtained.

CDR3 length: 12 amino acids. Trimming took 5 bases from V and 11 from J, leaving 10 bases between them. RNA transcripts served as the template for amplifying TCR beta CDR3 regions. A first-round RT-PCR of the TCR CDR3 used the HTBI primer set. TCRdb used MiXCR to reprocess the multiplex PCR reads, holding one entry per CDR3 protein. The sample carries roughly 250,000 distinct CDR3 sequences, less than 15% recorded once. With a duration under 2 months, the hyperthyroidism was newly diagnosed in patients aged 18 to 65. Orbital computed tomography, thyroid ultrasound, serum thyroxine and TRAb, and clinical symptoms together informed the diagnoses.

Sequences were obtained from blood. This sequence joins TRBV12-3 or TRBV12-4 and TRBJ1-6; D unclear. This TCR derives from a woman aged 40-49 years with Graves' hyperthyroidism that later progressed to Graves' ophthalmopathy. CDR3: CASSRERTPLHF. In DNA form, the CDR3 reads TGTGCCAGCAGTCGGGAGCGGACACCCCTCCACTTT.